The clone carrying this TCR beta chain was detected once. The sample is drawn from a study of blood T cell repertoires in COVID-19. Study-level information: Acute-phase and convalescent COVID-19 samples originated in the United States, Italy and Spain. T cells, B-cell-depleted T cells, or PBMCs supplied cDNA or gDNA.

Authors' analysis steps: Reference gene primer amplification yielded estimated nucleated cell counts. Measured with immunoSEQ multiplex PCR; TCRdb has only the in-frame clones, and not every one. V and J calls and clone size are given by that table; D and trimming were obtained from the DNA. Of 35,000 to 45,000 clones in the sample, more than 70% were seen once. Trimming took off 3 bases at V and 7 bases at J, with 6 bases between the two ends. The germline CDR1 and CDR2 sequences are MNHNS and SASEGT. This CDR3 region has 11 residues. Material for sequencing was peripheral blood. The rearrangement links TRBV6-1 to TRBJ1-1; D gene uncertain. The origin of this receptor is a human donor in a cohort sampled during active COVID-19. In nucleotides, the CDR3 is TGTGCCAGCAGTGAGAGGTTTGAAGCTTTCTTT. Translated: CASSERFEAFF.